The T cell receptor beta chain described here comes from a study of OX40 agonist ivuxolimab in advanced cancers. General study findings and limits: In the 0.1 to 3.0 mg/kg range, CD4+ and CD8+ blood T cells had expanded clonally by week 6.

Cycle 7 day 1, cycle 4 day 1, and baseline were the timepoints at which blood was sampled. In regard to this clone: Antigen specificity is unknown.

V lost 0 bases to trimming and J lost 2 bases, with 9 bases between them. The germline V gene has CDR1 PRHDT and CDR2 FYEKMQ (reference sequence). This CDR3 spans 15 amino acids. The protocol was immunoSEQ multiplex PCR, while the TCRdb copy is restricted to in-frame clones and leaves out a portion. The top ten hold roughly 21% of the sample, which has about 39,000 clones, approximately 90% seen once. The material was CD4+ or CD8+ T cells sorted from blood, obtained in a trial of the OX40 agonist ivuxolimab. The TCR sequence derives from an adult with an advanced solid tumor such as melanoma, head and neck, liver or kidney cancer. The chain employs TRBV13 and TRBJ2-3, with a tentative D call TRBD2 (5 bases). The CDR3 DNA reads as TGTGCCAGCAGCTTAGGAGGGAGTCTCACAGATACGCAGTATTTT. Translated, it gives CASSLGGSLTDTQYF.